This TCR beta chain was sequenced during a study of vaccination and CD4 T cells after COVID-19. Study-level information: The convalescent group had six males, four females, seven Caucasians, two Asians, one multiracial. Overlapping SARS-CoV-2, HCoV-NL63, HCoV-OC43 and HCoV-229E spike peptides stimulated the cells.

V was pared by 7 bases and J by 5 bases, with 11 bases between. Germline CDR1 and CDR2: SGHNT and YENEEA. The CDR3 length is 13 residues. Treatment reported: approximately nine-day PBMC culture with coronavirus spike peptide pools or control peptides (ViraFEST assay). Recorded positive PCR dates fall between March and December 2020, preceding US Alpha, Beta and Delta variants. PBMCs, plated at around 2 million per well, were grown in the presence of 9.5 to 10 IU/ml IL-2 and 10 ug/ml peptide pools. As concerns this clonotype: The antigen is undetermined.

Scientists ran DNA taken from cultured CD4+ T cells through the Oncomine TCR Beta short-read assay for sequencing. Each CDR3 protein is one row after TCRdb ran MiXCR on the PCR reads. Here the sample spans more than 13,000 distinct CDR3 sequences, around 55% being singletons. The TCR originated in a human donor who had recovered from COVID-19. The chain carries TRBV11-3 and TRBJ2-2; the D is unclear. The source material was CD4+ T cells from blood, cultured in vitro, sampled before SARS-CoV-2 vaccination. CDR3 protein: CASIQDATGELFF. The DNA for the CDR3 is TGTGCCAGCATCCAAGACGCAACCGGGGAGCTGTTTTTT.